Below, 2 T cell receptor beta chains from the same sample are listed, as sequenced in a study of CD8 T cells in Susac syndrome. RNA totalling about 0.45 to 1 ug underwent reverse transcription with random hexamers. TCRdb re-called the immunoSEQ multiplex PCR reads with MiXCR, one entry per CDR3 protein. The sample records about 200,000 distinct CDR3 sequences, 91% being singletons. Sequenced sample: CD4+ T cells from PBMCs. The receptor source for this set is a human donor with Susac syndrome.

The V gene is TRBV5-4, the J gene TRBJ2-1; D possibly corresponds to TRBD2 (6 bases). This CDR3 comprises 15 residues. Germline-derived CDR1 and CDR2 are SGHNT and YYREEE (reference sequence). Trimming stripped 5 bases from V and 2 bases from J, with 14 bases between. The CDR3 DNA follows: TGTGCCAGCAGACCGGGACTGGCGACCTACAATGAGCAGTTCTTC. This translates into CASRPGLATYNEQFF.

The genes are TRBV29-1 and TRBJ1-2; TRBD1 aligns across 9 bases. Per germline, CDR1 SQVTM and CDR2 ANQGSEA. The CDR3 is 13 amino acids. In DNA, the CDR3 is TGCCCCGACCTACAGGGGGCGTACTATGGCTACACCTTC. It codes for CPDLQGAYYGYTF.